These 30 T cell receptor beta chains share one sample of origin, sequenced in a study of blood T cell repertoires in COVID-19. Libraries were prepared by immunoSEQ multiplex PCR; TCRdb keeps only in-frame clonotypes and omits some of them. The sample carries around 100,000 clones, approximately 92% recorded once. Sequencing was performed on peripheral blood. The receptor source for this set is a woman of 80 years or more with acute or convalescent COVID-19.

This chain uses TRBV4-1 with TRBJ1-1, with D possibly TRBD1 on 5 matching bases. Between the trimmed V and J ends, which lost 1 base and 7 bases, there was a span of 25 bases. Per germline, CDR1 MGHRA and CDR2 YSYEKL. This CDR3 has 18 amino acids. The CDR3 sequence: CASSQVVNPLGGGVEAFF. CDR3 bases: TGCGCCAGCAGCCAAGTTGTAAACCCTTTGGGGGGGGGAGTTGAAGCTTTCTTT.

Concerning this clone itself: This sample includes further DNA sequences coding for the same CDR3. In nucleotides, the CDR3 is TGCAGCGTTGAAGACAGGGGTGGGACTGAAGCTTTCTTT. It specifies CSVEDRGGTEAFF. The chain joins TRBV29-1 to TRBJ1-1; possibly TRBD1 for D (6 bases). The length of the CDR3 is 13 residues. Trimming left V 0 bases short and J 5 bases short, with 10 bases between. Germline loops: CDR1 SQVTM, CDR2 ANQGSEA.

The V call is TRBV7-6, the J call TRBJ2-1; the D is unclear. This CDR3 contains 15 residues. CDR1 and CDR2 (germline): SGHVS, FNYEAQ. V was shortened by 6 bases and J by 1 base, with 13 bases between the two germline ends. The CDR3 sequence is CASSRSPGSYNEQFF. The CDR3 region has the DNA TGTGCCAGCAGTCGCTCCCCCGGTTCCTACAATGAGCAGTTCTTC.

This sequence joins TRBV29-1 and TRBJ1-2; D is undetermined. The germline gives CDR1 SQVTM, CDR2 ANQGSEA. CDR3 length equals 12 residues. V was clipped by 5 bases and J by 7 bases, with 14 bases between them. Here the CDR3 reads CSVKRWAGGYTF. CDR3 sequence (DNA): TGCAGCGTTAAGCGGTGGGCGGGTGGCTACACCTTC. Supplemented by reference TRBV29-1 and TRBJ1-2, the full variable domain reads SAVISQKPSRDICQRGTSLTIQCQVDSQVTMMFWYRQQPGQSLTLIATANQGSEATYESGFVIDKFPISRPNLTFSTLTVSNMSPEDSSIYLCSVKRWAGGYTFGSGTRLTVV.

The table lists this clone with a few counts. This chain joins TRBV6-4 and TRBJ2-3; 10 bases agree with TRBD1. Germline CDR1 MRHNA, CDR2 SNTAGT. The CDR3 covers 15 residues. Trimming cost V 5 bases and J 1 base; bases outside gene matches: 3. Here the CDR3 DNA reads TGTGCCAGCAGTTCGACAGGGGGCGGCACAGATACGCAGTATTTT. Translation gives CASSSTGGGTDTQYF.

The gene calls are TRBV5-5 and TRBJ1-4; 7 bases are a match to TRBD1. The CDR3 is made up of 19 amino acids. The ends lost 4 bases at V and 2 bases at J; junction bases unmatched: 17. Germline-derived CDR1 and CDR2 are SGHKS and YYEKEE (reference sequence). Here the CDR3 reads CASSPTGARARWTNEKLFF. The CDR3, as DNA: TGTGCCAGCAGCCCCACAGGGGCCCGGGCTAGGTGGACTAATGAAAAACTGTTTTTT.

V is TRBV9 and J is TRBJ2-3; 10 nucleotides agree with TRBD2. The junction had 2 bases not matched to a gene; V was cut back by 3 bases and J by 4 bases. CDR1 and CDR2 from the germline V gene are SGDLS and YYNGEE. CDR3 length: 14 amino acids. The CDR3: CASSERGGPDTQYF. As DNA, the CDR3 is TGTGCCAGCAGCGAGCGGGGGGGGCCAGATACGCAGTATTTT.

The V gene is TRBV5-8, the J gene TRBJ2-3, with D possibly being TRBD2 (5 bases). V was clipped by 0 bases and J by 0 bases, with 8 bases between them. CDR3 length: 15 amino acids. The germline V gene encodes CDR1 SGHTS and CDR2 YDEGEE. CDR3 residues: CASSLGPGSTDTQYF. For the CDR3, the DNA is TGTGCCAGCAGCTTGGGGCCGGGGAGCACAGATACGCAGTATTTT.

V is TRBV5-1 and J is TRBJ2-1; 7 nucleotides align to TRBD2. The CDR3 is 17 amino acids. V was pared by 3 bases and J by 2 bases, with 11 bases of the junction left unmatched. Germline-derived CDR1 and CDR2 are SGHRS and YFSETQ. CDR3 coding DNA: TGCGCCAGCAGCTCTACGAACCACGGGGGGACCTACAATGAGCAGTTCTTC. Amino acids: CASSSTNHGGTYNEQFF.

This clone was picked up one time. This chain connects TRBV7-9 to TRBJ2-2; 13 bases line up with TRBD2. Looked up from germline, CDR1 is SEHNR and CDR2 is FQNEAQ (reference sequence). The ends lost 3 bases at V and 7 bases at J; junction bases unmatched: 5. The CDR3 extends over 16 amino acids. CDR3 amino acids: CASSFGLAGEGGELFF. CDR3 DNA sequence: TGTGCCAGCAGCTTCGGACTAGCGGGGGAAGGCGGGGAGCTGTTTTTT.

V is TRBV23-1 and J is TRBJ2-2, with 7 bases matching TRBD2. TRBV23-1 is labeled an ORF, and its function is uncertain. V shed 1 base and J 4 bases; nucleotides not matched to a gene: 9. This CDR3 spans 17 amino acids. This CDR3 is CASSQFRGGATTGELFF. The CDR3 DNA reads TGCGCCAGCAGTCAATTCCGGGGAGGGGCGACCACCGGGGAGCTGTTTTTT.

The rearrangement links TRBV12-5 to TRBJ2-7, with D possibly matching TRBD1 (6 bases). This CDR3 contains 16 residues. Trimming took 1 base from V and 2 from J, leaving 15 bases between them. CDR1 and CDR2 (germline): LGHNT, FRNRAP. In DNA, the CDR3 is TGTGCTAGTGGTTTGGCAATAACAGGGACCCCCTACGAGCAGTACTTC. It yields the protein CASGLAITGTPYEQYF.

The DNA for the CDR3 is TGTGCCAGCAGTTTGCAGATTTTCTACGAGCAGTACTTC. Its translation: CASSLQIFYEQYF. The gene calls are TRBV27 and TRBJ2-7; D ambiguous. V dropped 3 bases and J dropped 3 bases, with 9 bases sitting between them. The CDR3 spans 13 residues. Germline V gene sequence: CDR1 MNHEY, CDR2 SMNVEV (reference sequence).

The CDR3 loop is CAWKGQGAGEAFF. The CDR3 DNA reads TGTGCCTGGAAAGGACAGGGGGCTGGTGAAGCTTTCTTT. This chain joins TRBV30 and TRBJ1-1; 11 bases match TRBD1. CDR3 length: 13 amino acids. Germline CDR1 and CDR2: GTSNPN and SVGIG (reference sequence). Losses at the gene ends were 4 bases for V and 7 bases for J; bases not matched to a gene: 5.

The chain has TRBV3-1 (or the pseudogene TRBV3-2) and TRBJ2-7, with 8 bases lining up with TRBD2. The CDR3 has 16 amino acids. Losses at the gene ends were 2 bases for V and 5 bases for J; bases not matched to a gene: 11. CDR1 is LGHDT, CDR2 YNNKEL, per germline (reference sequence). The CDR3 nucleotides read TGTGCCAGCAGCCAACTACCTCCGGGACTAGGAAACGAGCAGTACTTC. This translates into CASSQLPPGLGNEQYF.

This clone occurred once. V usage is TRBV30 and J usage is TRBJ1-2; D gene unclear. Trimming removed 4 bases from V and 5 bases from J, with 11 bases in between. Germline loops: CDR1 GTSNPN, CDR2 SVGIG (reference sequence). The CDR3 loop spans 12 amino acids. DNA of the CDR3: TGTGCCTGGACCCCAACTTTATATGGCTACACCTTC. It codes for CAWTPTLYGYTF.

The chain is built from TRBV3-1 (or the pseudogene TRBV3-2) and TRBJ2-3, with 13 bases matching TRBD2. The CDR3 has 14 amino acids. Germline V lookup: CDR1 LGHDT, CDR2 YNNKEL (reference sequence). V dropped 3 bases and J dropped 14; count of bases not matched to a gene: 8. The CDR3 region is CASSQGTSGEVGYF. The DNA for the CDR3 is TGTGCCAGCAGCCAGGGGACTAGCGGGGAGGTCGGGTATTTT.

The chain uses TRBV12-3 or TRBV12-4 and TRBJ2-3; unclear D gene. Trimming took 6 bases from V and 4 from J, leaving 5 bases between them. There are 11 residues in the CDR3. The CDR3 DNA sequence: TGTGCCAGCAGCGGGTCAGATACGCAGTATTTT. Protein sequence: CASSGSDTQYF.

In this sample, this clone turned up a few times. This chain links TRBV30 with TRBJ2-5, with 10 bases aligning to TRBD2. CDR3 size: 15 residues. Losses at the gene ends were 2 bases for V and 5 bases for J; bases not matched to a gene: 8. Per the germline V gene, CDR1 is GTSNPN and CDR2 is SVGIG (reference sequence). The CDR3, as DNA: TGTGCCTGGAGTATAGCGGGGGGCCTCGGGGAGACCCAGTACTTC. This gives the protein CAWSIAGGLGETQYF.

The rearrangement joins TRBV28 to TRBJ2-3; D call uncertain. The V gene lost 7 bases and the J gene lost 4 bases, with 6 bases spanning the gap. The CDR3 sequence is 11 residues long. Germline assignment: CDR1 MDHEN and CDR2 SYDVKM. The CDR3 bases are TGTGCCAGCACCCAGGCAGATACGCAGTATTTT. Translated: CASTQADTQYF.

Remarks on this clone: In the same sample, other DNA sequences code for this CDR3. The J gene is TRBJ1-1, the V gene TRBV2; the match to TRBD1 covers 7 bases. Germline V CDR1 and CDR2: SNHLY, FYNNEI. The CDR3 is 14 amino acids. V was clipped by 6 bases and J by 0 bases; unmatched bases: 4. The CDR3 sequence is CASSGGQMNTEAFF. CDR3 bases: TGTGCCAGCAGCGGGGGACAGATGAACACTGAAGCTTTCTTT.

V usage is TRBV7-9 and J usage is TRBJ2-7, with D possibly being TRBD2 (7 bases). Germline loops: CDR1 SEHNR, CDR2 FQNEAQ (reference sequence). CDR3 length: 14 amino acids. V lost 0 bases and J lost 12, with 18 bases in between. The CDR3 DNA reads TGTGCCAGCAGCTTAGCATCCCGGACAGCGGGGATGTACTTC. Translated: CASSLASRTAGMYF.

This clone showed up just once. The chain employs TRBV5-1 and TRBJ1-2; possible D gene TRBD1, 5 bases. The CDR3 length is 14 residues. Germline V gene data show CDR1 as SGHRS and CDR2 as YFSETQ. V was trimmed by 7 bases and J by 1 base, leaving 14 bases between them. CDR3 amino acids: CASHRTPGNYGYTF. DNA of the CDR3: TGCGCCAGCCACAGGACACCCGGTAACTATGGCTACACCTTC.

The CDR3 reads CASTHDLGQFF. The CDR3 DNA reads as TGCGCCAGCACCCATGACTTAGGGCAGTTCTTC. This chain uses TRBV10-2 with TRBJ2-1; D uncertain. The CDR3 contains 11 residues. V was cut by 7 bases and J by 12 bases, with 13 bases left in between. Germline values: CDR1 WSHSY, CDR2 SAAADI.

The chain carries TRBV4-2 and TRBJ2-3; TRBD2 might be the D (5 bases). The CDR3 is made up of 16 amino acids. The germline gives CDR1 LGHNA, CDR2 YNFKEQ. Trimming shortened V by 4 bases and J by 2 bases, and 16 bases separated the two germline ends. Here the CDR3 reads CASSPKGSGSTDTQYF. Here the CDR3 DNA reads TGTGCCAGCAGCCCAAAAGGCAGCGGTTCCACAGATACGCAGTATTTT.

The chain couples TRBV25-1 to TRBJ1-2; no clear D. Germline CDR1 is MGHDK and CDR2 is SYGVNS. Deletions cut 5 bases from V and 4 bases from J, with 11 bases between. The CDR3 is made up of 13 amino acids. CDR3 amino acids: CASSSGSVYGYTF. The CDR3 DNA is TGTGCCAGCAGTAGCGGTTCGGTCTATGGCTACACCTTC.

The chain has TRBV7-9 and TRBJ2-2; 8 bases match TRBD1. This CDR3 spans 17 amino acids. Germline CDR1 and CDR2: SEHNR and FQNEAQ (reference sequence). V shed 6 bases and J 1 base; nucleotides not matched to a gene: 10. The CDR3 DNA follows: TGTGCCAGCAGTTTTCCGACCGGGACAGGGAACACCGGGGAGCTGTTTTTT. Its protein product is CASSFPTGTGNTGELFF.

The rearrangement joins TRBV4-3 to TRBJ2-5, with TRBD2 as a possible D gene (5 bases). V was clipped by 3 bases and J by 2 bases, with 13 bases between them. The CDR3 totals 15 residues. Germline CDR1 LGHNA, CDR2 YSLEER. The CDR3 nucleotides are TGCGCCAGCAGCCACCTCGAGGGCAGACAAGAGACCCAGTACTTC. The encoded protein is CASSHLEGRQETQYF.

The chain uses TRBV5-1 and TRBJ2-3, with D perhaps TRBD1 (6 bases). CDR1 is SGHRS and CDR2 is YFSETQ in the germline V gene. V was trimmed by 4 bases and J by 2 bases, leaving 14 bases between them. CDR3 length: 15 amino acids. The DNA of the CDR3 is TGCGCCAGCAGCCTAGGACAGAAAGTCACAGATACGCAGTATTTT. Amino acid sequence: CASSLGQKVTDTQYF.

CDR3: CASSYQADSGNTIYF. The CDR3 DNA reads TGTGCCAGCTCCTACCAAGCGGACTCTGGAAACACCATATATTTT. This rearrangement joins TRBV18 to TRBJ1-3, with D unresolved. V lost 6 bases and J lost 0, with 12 bases in between. Germline values: CDR1 KGHSH, CDR2 LQKENI. The CDR3 runs to 15 residues. The complete variable domain, with remaining parts taken from reference TRBV18 and TRBJ1-3, reads NAGVMQNPRHLVRRRGQEARLRCSPMKGHSHVYWYRQLPEEGLKFMVYLQKENIIDESGMPKERFSAEFPKEGPSILRIQQVVRGDSAAYFCASSYQADSGNTIYFGEGSWLTVV.